Listed below are T cell receptor beta chains from one sample, sequenced in a study of T cells in Graves' hyperthyroidism and ophthalmopathy. TCRdb used MiXCR to reprocess the multiplex PCR reads, holding one entry per CDR3 protein. The sample consists of fewer than 450,000 distinct CDR3 sequences, more than 13% of them appearing once. The sample taken for sequencing was blood. These receptors all come from a man between 45 and 60 years old with Graves' ophthalmopathy. CDR3s include the opening cysteine and the closing phenylalanine or tryptophan. A D gene is named only where the DNA matches it firmly. Size tells how often a clone was seen (once, few, many) or the class of an expanded clone, and some rows leave it out.

CDR3nt	CDR3aa	d_gene	v_gene	j_gene	abundance
TGCGCCAGCAGCCGAGCGGGATCATTATACGAGCAGTACTTC	CASSRAGSLYEQYF	TRBD2	TRBV5-1	TRBJ2-7	many
TGTGCCAGCAGCGATGTAACAGGGAGCACTGAAGCTTTCTTT	CASSDVTGSTEAFF	NA	TRBV7-6	TRBJ1-1	many
TGTGCCAGCAGCGCCGGGACTAGCGGGAGGGCCGGGACAGATACGCAGTATTTT	CASSAGTSGRAGTDTQYF	TRBD2	TRBV7-2	TRBJ2-3	NA
TGTGCCAGTAGTATGTGGGGACCAGGAGTCCACAATGAGCAGTTCTTC	CASSMWGPGVHNEQFF	NA	TRBV19	TRBJ2-1	NA
TGTGCCAGCATCACGTCGACAGGGGCCGGTGAGACCCAGTACTTC	CASITSTGAGETQYF	TRBD1	TRBV3-1	TRBJ2-5	many
TGTGCCAGTAGTATACTTCAGAGCTCCTACAATGGGCAGTTCTTC	CASSILQSSYNGQFF	NA	TRBV19	TRBJ2-1	NA
TGTGCCAGCAGTGCAACGGGACTAGCGGGAGCTTACAATGAGCAGTTCTTC	CASSATGLAGAYNEQFF	TRBD2	TRBV6-1	TRBJ2-1	NA
TGCAGCGTTGAAAAGGGAGTTAACACCGGGGAGCTGTTTTTT	CSVEKGVNTGELFF	NA	TRBV29-1	TRBJ2-2	few
TGTGCCACCAGCAGAAGGGGAGGAACCAAGGTCGATACGCAGTATTTT	CATSRRGGTKVDTQYF	NA	TRBV15	TRBJ2-3	NA
TGCAGTGCTAGCCAACAGGGGTATAATGAAAAACTGTTTTTT	CSASQQGYNEKLFF	TRBD1	TRBV20-1	TRBJ1-4	few
TGTGCCAGTAGCGAGCGGGGGAGTTCGAACACTGAAGCTTTCTTT	CASSERGSSNTEAFF	NA	TRBV19	TRBJ1-1	NA
TGTGCCAGCAGTTTTATCGGGACAGGGACCTACGAGCAGTACTTC	CASSFIGTGTYEQYF	TRBD1	TRBV28	TRBJ2-7	many
TGCGCCAGCGGACAGCCCAACTCCTACGAGCAGTACTTC	CASGQPNSYEQYF	NA	TRBV5-1	TRBJ2-7	NA
TGCAGTGCTCCCCGGGACAGGGGTACGGATGAGCAGTTCTTC	CSAPRDRGTDEQFF	TRBD1	TRBV20-1	TRBJ2-1	many
TGTGCCAGTAGTATGTCGGGAGTTGATACCGGGGAGCTGTTTTTT	CASSMSGVDTGELFF	NA	TRBV19	TRBJ2-2	NA
TGTGCCAGCAGCTTCGGGAGAAGGCCCAAAAACATTCAGTACTTC	CASSFGRRPKNIQYF	NA	TRBV5-6	TRBJ2-4	many
TGCAGTGCTCCCGGGACGGAGTATGGCTACACCTTC	CSAPGTEYGYTF	NA	TRBV20-1	TRBJ1-2	many
TGCAGCGTTGATTGGGGAGGCTACACCTTC	CSVDWGGYTF	NA	TRBV29-1	TRBJ1-2	few
TGTGCCAGCAGCCCACTAGCGGGAGGTATCAATGAGCAGTTCTTC	CASSPLAGGINEQFF	TRBD2	TRBV11-3	TRBJ2-1	many
TGTGCCAGTAGTAAGAGGACTAGCGGGAGGATCCTCTCCTACAATGAGCAGTTCTTC	CASSKRTSGRILSYNEQFF	TRBD2	TRBV19	TRBJ2-1	few
TGCAGTGCGAGGACACTAGCTATTATTGATACGCAGTATTTT	CSARTLAIIDTQYF	NA	TRBV20-1	TRBJ2-3	NA
TGTGCCAGCAGTAAAATAGCGGGAGGTACAGATACGCAGTATTTT	CASSKIAGGTDTQYF	TRBD2	TRBV28	TRBJ2-3	many
TGTGCCAGCGTACCTTTGGGGAGTTCGTCCGATACGCAGTATTTT	CASVPLGSSSDTQYF	NA	TRBV7-6	TRBJ2-3	many
TGCAGTGCTATTCCCGGAGCGTTAGATACGCAGTATTTT	CSAIPGALDTQYF	NA	TRBV20-1	TRBJ2-3	NA
TGTGCCAGCAGCCCGGGGACGGTAGATGGCTACACCTTC	CASSPGTVDGYTF	NA	TRBV3-1	TRBJ1-2	NA
TGTGCCAGCAGCCAAATCGGGGGGCTTGACGAGCAGTACTTC	CASSQIGGLDEQYF	NA	TRBV3-1	TRBJ2-7	many